This entry is about one TCR beta chain. Its antigen is as yet unknown. This entry belongs to a study of shared clonotypes between healthy human individuals. The protocol was immunoSEQ multiplex PCR, while the TCRdb copy is restricted to in-frame clones and leaves out a portion. The sample holds roughly 110,000 clones, under 70% seen once. General study points: Non-shared clonotypes had lower generation probabilities than clonotypes shared by all four sorted-subset donors.

Germline CDR1 reads PRHDT; CDR2 reads FYEKMQ (reference sequence). The junction had 2 bases not matched to a gene; V was cut back by 1 base and J by 3 bases. CDR3 size: 15 residues. The rearrangement links TRBV13 to TRBJ2-1; 8 nucleotides match TRBD2. Sequenced input: memory CD8+ T cells sorted from blood. Documented subset: CD45RO+ cells pooled with CCR7-negative TemRA cells. This sequence originates from a woman in her 30s in good health. The CDR3 DNA reads as TGTGCCAGCAGCTTAGAGGGGACTAGCTACAATGAGCAGTTCTTC. It encodes CASSLEGTSYNEQFF.